This T cell receptor beta chain was captured by sequencing in a study of blood T cell repertoires in COVID-19. TCRdb's table, derived via immunoSEQ multiplex PCR, lists solely in-frame clones and lacks some. Here the sample spans about 400,000 clones, about 90% being singletons. The V and J ends lost 1 base and 7 bases respectively, with 14 bases between them. The CDR3 has 14 amino acids. CDR1 and CDR2 from the germline V gene are MGHRA and YSYEKL. This TCR derives from a middle-aged man with acute or convalescent COVID-19. The chain couples TRBV4-1 to TRBJ2-7; tentatively, D is TRBD2 (5 bases). The sample taken for sequencing was peripheral blood. The CDR3 coding sequence is TGCGCCAGCAGCCAAGGGCTTATCCGGGGTGAGCAGTACTTC. It yields the protein CASSQGLIRGEQYF.